The T cell receptor (beta chain) under discussion was sequenced for a study of T cell responses to AZD1222 COVID-19 vaccine. Sequencing was performed with immunoSEQ multiplex PCR; in TCRdb, only in-frame clones are kept and a portion is missing. The data show some 130,000 clones, 75% to 95% seen once. Overall study findings and caveats: Repertoire sampling was restricted to post-peak T cell response timepoints.

The CDR3 spans 13 residues. With 4 bases removed from V and 4 bases from J, the gap between germline ends came to 9 bases. Germline V gene sequence: CDR1 SGDLS, CDR2 YYNGEE. Concerning this clone: As yet, its antigen is unknown.

Sequenced material: peripheral blood, taken on day 0 of AZD1222 vaccination. The chain links TRBV9 to TRBJ1-3, with a tentative D call TRBD1 (6 bases). The TCR was taken from an adult in good health. In nucleotides, the CDR3 is TGTGCCAGCAGCAAGGACAGAGGAAACACCATATATTTT. Its translation is CASSKDRGNTIYF.